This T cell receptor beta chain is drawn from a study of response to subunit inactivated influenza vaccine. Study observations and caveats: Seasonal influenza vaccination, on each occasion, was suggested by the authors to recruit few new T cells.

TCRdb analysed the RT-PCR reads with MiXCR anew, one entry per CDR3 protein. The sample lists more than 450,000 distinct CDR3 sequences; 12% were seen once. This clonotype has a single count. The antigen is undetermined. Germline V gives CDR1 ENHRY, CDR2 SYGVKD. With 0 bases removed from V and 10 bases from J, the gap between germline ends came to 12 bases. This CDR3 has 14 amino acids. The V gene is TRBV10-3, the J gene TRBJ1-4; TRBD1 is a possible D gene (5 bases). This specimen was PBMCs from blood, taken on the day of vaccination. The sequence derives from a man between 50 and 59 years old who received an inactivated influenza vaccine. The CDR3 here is CAISESGGEGKLFF. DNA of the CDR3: TGTGCCATCAGTGAGTCGGGAGGGGAAGGAAAACTGTTTTTT.